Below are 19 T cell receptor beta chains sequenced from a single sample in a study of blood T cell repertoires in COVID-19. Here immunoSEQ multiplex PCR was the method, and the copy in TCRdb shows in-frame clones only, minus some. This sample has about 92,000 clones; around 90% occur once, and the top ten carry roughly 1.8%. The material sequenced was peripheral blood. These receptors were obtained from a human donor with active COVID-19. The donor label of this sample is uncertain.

This CDR3 is CASRLDRPNSPLHF. The CDR3 bases are TGCGCCAGCAGGTTAGACAGGCCCAATTCACCCCTCCACTTT. The chain links TRBV5-1 to TRBJ1-6; D is possibly TRBD1 (6 bases). The CDR3 loop spans 14 amino acids. CDR1 is SGHRS and CDR2 is YFSETQ in the germline V gene. V lost 5 bases and J lost 7, with 13 bases in between.

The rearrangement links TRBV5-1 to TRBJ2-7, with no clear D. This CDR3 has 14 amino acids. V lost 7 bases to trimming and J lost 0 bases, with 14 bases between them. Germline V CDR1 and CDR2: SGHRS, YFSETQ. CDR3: CASRLQVSSYEQYF. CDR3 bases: TGCGCCAGCCGCCTTCAAGTTAGCTCCTACGAGCAGTACTTC.

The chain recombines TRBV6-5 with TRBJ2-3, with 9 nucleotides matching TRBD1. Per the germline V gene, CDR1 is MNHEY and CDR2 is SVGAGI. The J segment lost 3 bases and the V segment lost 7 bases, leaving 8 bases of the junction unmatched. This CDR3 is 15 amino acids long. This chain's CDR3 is CASNLGTGPTDTQYF. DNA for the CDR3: TGTGCCAGCAATCTCGGGACAGGGCCGACAGATACGCAGTATTTT.

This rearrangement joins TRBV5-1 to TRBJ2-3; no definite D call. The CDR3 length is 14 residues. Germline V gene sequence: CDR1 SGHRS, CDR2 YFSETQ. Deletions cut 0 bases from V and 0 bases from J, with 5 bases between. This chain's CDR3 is CASSLVRSTDTQYF. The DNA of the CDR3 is TGCGCCAGCAGCTTGGTCCGGAGCACAGATACGCAGTATTTT.

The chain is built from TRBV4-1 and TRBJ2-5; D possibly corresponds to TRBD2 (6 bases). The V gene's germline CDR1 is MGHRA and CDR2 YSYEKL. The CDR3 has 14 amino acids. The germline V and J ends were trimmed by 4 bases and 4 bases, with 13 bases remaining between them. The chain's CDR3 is CASSPRDLGETQYF. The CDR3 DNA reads TGCGCCAGCAGCCCTAGGGACTTGGGAGAGACCCAGTACTTC.

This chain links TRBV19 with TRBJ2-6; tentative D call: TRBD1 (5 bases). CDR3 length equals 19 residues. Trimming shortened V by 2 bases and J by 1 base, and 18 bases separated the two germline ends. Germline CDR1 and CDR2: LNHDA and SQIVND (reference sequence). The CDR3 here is CASSIMRRQHFSGANVLTF. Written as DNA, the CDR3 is TGTGCCAGTAGTATAATGAGGAGACAGCATTTTTCTGGGGCCAACGTCCTGACTTTC.

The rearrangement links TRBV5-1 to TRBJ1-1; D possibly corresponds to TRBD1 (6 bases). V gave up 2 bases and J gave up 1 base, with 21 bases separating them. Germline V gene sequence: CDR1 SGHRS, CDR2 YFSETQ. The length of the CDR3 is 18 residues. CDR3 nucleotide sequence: TGCGCCAGCAGCTTCGCCCTTTTTGATGGACAGTCGAACACTGAAGCTTTCTTT. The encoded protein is CASSFALFDGQSNTEAFF.

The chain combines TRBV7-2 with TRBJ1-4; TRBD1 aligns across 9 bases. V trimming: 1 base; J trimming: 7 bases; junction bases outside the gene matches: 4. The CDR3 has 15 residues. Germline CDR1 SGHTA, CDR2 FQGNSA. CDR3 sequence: CASSLGGQGVEKLFF. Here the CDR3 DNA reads TGTGCCAGCAGCTTAGGGGGACAGGGAGTTGAAAAACTGTTTTTT. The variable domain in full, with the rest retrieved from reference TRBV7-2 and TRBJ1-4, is GAGVSQSPSNKVTEKGKDVELRCDPISGHTALYWYRQSLGQGLEFLIYFQGNSAPDKSGLPSDRFSAERTGGSVSTLTIQRTQQEDSAVYLCASSLGGQGVEKLFFGSGTQLSVL.

This CDR3 reads CASSQDHRGFEAFF. For the CDR3, the DNA is TGCGCCAGCAGCCAAGATCACAGGGGGTTTGAAGCTTTCTTT. The chain has TRBV4-3 and TRBJ1-1, with TRBD1 matching over 8 bases. Per the germline V gene, CDR1 is LGHNA and CDR2 is YSLEER. Unmatched junction bases numbered 4, after V lost 0 bases and J lost 7 bases. The CDR3 extends over 14 amino acids.

The CDR3 loop is CASSQDRRGGTYNEQFF. The DNA for the CDR3 is TGCGCCAGCAGCCAAGACCGTCGGGGGGGGACCTACAATGAGCAGTTCTTC. The chain uses TRBV4-3 and TRBJ2-1; 8 bases line up with TRBD2. Germline-derived CDR1 and CDR2 are LGHNA and YSLEER. J lost 2 bases, V lost 0 bases, and 6 bases had no gene match. The length of the CDR3 is 17 residues.

This CDR3 reads CAGGTSGGPPGREQFF. DNA of the CDR3: TGTGCCGGCGGGACTAGCGGGGGGCCGCCGGGGCGGGAGCAGTTCTTC. The gene calls are TRBV7-9 and TRBJ2-1; 15 nucleotides agree with TRBD2. This CDR3 is 16 amino acids long. With V trimmed by 11 bases and J by 10 bases, 15 bases remained unmatched. The V gene's germline CDR1 is SEHNR and CDR2 FQNEAQ (reference sequence). The whole variable domain, remainder taken from reference TRBV7-9 and TRBJ2-1, is DTGVSQNPRHKITKRGQNVTFRCDPISEHNRLYWYRQTLGQGPEFLTYFQNEAQLEKSRLLSDRFSAERPKGSFSTLEIQRTEQGDSAMYLCAGGTSGGPPGREQFFGPGTRLTVL.

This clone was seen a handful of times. CDR3 residues: CATSDLSSGQPQHF. The CDR3, as DNA: TGTGCCACCAGTGATTTAAGTTCGGGTCAGCCCCAGCATTTT. The chain employs TRBV24-1 and TRBJ1-5; D gene ambiguous. V was pared by 1 base and J by 6 bases, with 9 bases between. This CDR3 comprises 14 residues. Germline CDR1 is KGHDR and CDR2 is SFDVKD.

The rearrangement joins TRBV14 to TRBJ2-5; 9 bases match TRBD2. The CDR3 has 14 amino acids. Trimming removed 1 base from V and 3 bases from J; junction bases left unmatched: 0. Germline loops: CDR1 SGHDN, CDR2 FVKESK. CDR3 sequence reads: CASSQGLAEETQYF. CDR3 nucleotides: TGTGCCAGCAGCCAAGGACTAGCGGAAGAGACCCAGTACTTC.

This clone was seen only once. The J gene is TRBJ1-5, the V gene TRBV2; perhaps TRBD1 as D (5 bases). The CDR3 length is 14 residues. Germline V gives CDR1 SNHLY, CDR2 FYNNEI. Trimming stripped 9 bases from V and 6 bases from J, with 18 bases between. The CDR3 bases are TGTGCCAGTTTTTCGGGGCTCGGGGGTCAGCCCCAGCATTTT. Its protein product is CASFSGLGGQPQHF. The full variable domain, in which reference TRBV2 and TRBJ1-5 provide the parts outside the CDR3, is EPEVTQTPSHQVTQMGQEVILRCVPISNHLYFYWYRQILGQKVEFLVSFYNNEISEKSEIFDDQFSVERPDGSNFTLKIRSTKLEDSAMYFCASFSGLGGQPQHFGDGTRLSIL.

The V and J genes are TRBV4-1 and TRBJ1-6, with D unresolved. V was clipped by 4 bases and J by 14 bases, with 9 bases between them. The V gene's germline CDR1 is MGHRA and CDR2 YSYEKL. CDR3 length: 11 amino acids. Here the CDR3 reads CASSRLTALHF. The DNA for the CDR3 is TGCGCCAGCAGCCGCTTAACAGCCCTCCACTTT.

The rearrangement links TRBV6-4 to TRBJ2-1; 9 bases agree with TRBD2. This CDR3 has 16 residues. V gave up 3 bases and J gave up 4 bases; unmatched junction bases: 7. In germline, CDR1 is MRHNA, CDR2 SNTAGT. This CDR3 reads CASSESLAGGYNEQFF. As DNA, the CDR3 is TGTGCCAGCAGTGAATCTCTGGCGGGGGGGTACAATGAGCAGTTCTTC.

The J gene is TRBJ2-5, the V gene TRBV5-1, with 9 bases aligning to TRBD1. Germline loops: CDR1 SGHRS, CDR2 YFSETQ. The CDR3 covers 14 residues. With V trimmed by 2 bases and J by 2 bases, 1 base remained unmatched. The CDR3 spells CASSLDRGQETQYF. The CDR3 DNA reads TGCGCCAGCAGCTTAGACAGGGGGCAAGAGACCCAGTACTTC.

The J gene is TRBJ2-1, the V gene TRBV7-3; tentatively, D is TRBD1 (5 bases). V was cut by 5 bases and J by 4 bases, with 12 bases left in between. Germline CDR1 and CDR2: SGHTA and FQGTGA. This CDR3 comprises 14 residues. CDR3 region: CASSISTDYNEQFF. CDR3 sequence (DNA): TGTGCCAGCAGCATATCGACAGATTACAATGAGCAGTTCTTC.

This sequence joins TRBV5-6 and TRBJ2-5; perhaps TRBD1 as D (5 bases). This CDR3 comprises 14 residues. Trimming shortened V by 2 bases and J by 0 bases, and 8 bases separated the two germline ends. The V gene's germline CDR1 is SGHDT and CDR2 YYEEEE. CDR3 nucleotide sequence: TGTGCCAGCAGCTTCCGACAGAACCAAGAGACCCAGTACTTC. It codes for CASSFRQNQETQYF. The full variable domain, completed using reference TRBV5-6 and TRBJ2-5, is DAGVTQSPTHLIKTRGQQVTLRCSPKSGHDTVSWYQQALGQGPQFIFQYYEEEERQRGNFPDRFSGHQFPNYSSELNVNALLLGDSALYLCASSFRQNQETQYFGPGTRLLVL.